The 16 T cell receptor beta chains below all came from one sample that was sequenced in a study of shared clonotypes between healthy human individuals. Naive CD8 cells lacked CD45RO, underwent positive selection for CCR7 and left out terminally differentiated effector memory CD45RA+ cells. Sequencing was performed with immunoSEQ multiplex PCR; in TCRdb, only in-frame clones are kept and a portion is missing. The profile covers nearly 2 million clones, with about 95% appearing a single time and under 1.5% taken by the ten largest. Sequenced input: naive CD8+ T cells sorted from blood. Receptors were obtained from a man younger than 35 in good health.

J is TRBJ1-1 and V is TRBV19; no definite D call. From germline, CDR1 is LNHDA and CDR2 SQIVND (reference sequence). Trimming took off 5 bases at V and 0 bases at J, with 10 bases between the two ends. The CDR3 consists of 14 residues. As DNA, the CDR3 is TGTGCCAGTAGTGAACAGATCCTGAACACTGAAGCTTTCTTT. This gives the protein CASSEQILNTEAFF.

The chain employs TRBV11-2 and TRBJ2-5, with 8 bases lining up with TRBD1. This CDR3 spans 16 amino acids. Germline CDR1 is SGHAT and CDR2 is FQNNGV. V dropped 1 base and J dropped 1; count of bases not matched to a gene: 5. CDR3 amino acids: CASSLGAGGFQETQYF. The CDR3 region has the DNA TGTGCCAGCAGCTTAGGGGCAGGGGGCTTCCAAGAGACCCAGTACTTC.

To note about this clone: This CDR3 is also generated by other DNA sequences in the sample. J is TRBJ1-1 and V is TRBV9; D gene uncertain. There are 13 residues in the CDR3. Trimming took off 0 bases at V and 2 bases at J, with 5 bases between the two ends. The germline CDR1 and CDR2 sequences are SGDLS and YYNGEE. The CDR3 is CASSVVSNTEAFF. DNA for the CDR3: TGTGCCAGCAGCGTAGTTTCCAACACTGAAGCTTTCTTT. The full variable domain, in which reference TRBV9 and TRBJ1-1 provide the parts outside the CDR3, is DSGVTQTPKHLITATGQRVTLRCSPRSGDLSVYWYQQSLDQGLQFLIQYYNGEERAKGNILERFSAQQFPDLHSELNLSSLELGDSALYFCASSVVSNTEAFFGQGTRLTVV.

In this sample, this clone turned up once. The genes are TRBV29-1 and TRBJ2-7; D not resolved. Germline CDR1 is SQVTM and CDR2 is ANQGSEA. The CDR3 spans 14 residues. Trimming removed 1 base from V and 3 bases from J, with 13 bases in between. The CDR3 coding sequence is TGCAGCGTTGAAGTGGGTCAAAATCTCTACGAGCAGTACTTC. It translates to CSVEVGQNLYEQYF.

V and J are TRBV6-1 and TRBJ1-1; D possibly corresponds to TRBD1 (5 bases). Trimming took 1 base from V and 2 from J, leaving 14 bases between them. The CDR3 length is 16 residues. Germline CDR1 MNHNS, CDR2 SASEGT. CDR3 DNA: TGTGCCAGCAGTGAAGGGGGCGAGCCAACCAACACTGAAGCTTTCTTT. This sequence encodes CASSEGGEPTNTEAFF.

A remark on this clone: Other DNA sequences in this specimen translate into the identical CDR3. The CDR3 loop reads CASRGDFQETQYF. The CDR3 DNA reads TGTGCCAGCAGAGGGGACTTTCAAGAGACCCAGTACTTC. The chain couples TRBV7-9 to TRBJ2-5; weak D call: TRBD2 (6 bases). V was pared by 6 bases and J by 2 bases, with 10 bases between. This CDR3 is built from 13 residues. Germline CDR1 is SEHNR and CDR2 is FQNEAQ (reference sequence). Using reference TRBV7-9 and TRBJ2-5 for the parts outside the CDR3, the full variable domain is DTGVSQNPRHKITKRGQNVTFRCDPISEHNRLYWYRQTLGQGPEFLTYFQNEAQLEKSRLLSDRFSAERPKGSFSTLEIQRTEQGDSAMYLCASRGDFQETQYFGPGTRLLVL.

V usage is TRBV7-6 and J usage is TRBJ2-2; 7 positions agree with TRBD2. The CDR3 is 17 residues long. Germline V gene sequence: CDR1 SGHVS, CDR2 FNYEAQ. V gave up 1 base and J gave up 2 bases; unmatched junction bases: 7. The CDR3 DNA follows: TGTGCCAGCAGCTTAGGGGCTGGGACTACTAACACCGGGGAGCTGTTTTTT. It translates to CASSLGAGTTNTGELFF.

The V gene is TRBV7-2, the J gene TRBJ2-2, with D unclear. V dropped 1 base and J dropped 1 base, with 7 bases sitting between them. The CDR3 sequence is 15 residues long. Germline V gene data show CDR1 as SGHTA and CDR2 as FQGNSA. The CDR3 nucleotides are TGTGCCAGCAGCTTAGTCGCAGTGAACACCGGGGAGCTGTTTTTT. Translated, it gives CASSLVAVNTGELFF.

J is TRBJ2-7 and V is TRBV2; 7 nucleotides match TRBD1. Germline values: CDR1 SNHLY, CDR2 FYNNEI. V gave up 3 bases and J gave up 0 bases; unmatched junction bases: 8. This CDR3 has 16 amino acids. DNA of the CDR3: TGTGCCAGCAGTGATGATAGGGACAGCTCCTCCTACGAGCAGTACTTC. This translates into CASSDDRDSSSYEQYF.

This chain links TRBV29-1 with TRBJ2-2, with 9 bases lining up with TRBD1. This CDR3 contains 16 residues. Germline V gene lookup returns CDR1 SQVTM and CDR2 ANQGSEA. The V segment lost 4 bases and the J segment 2 bases; nucleotides outside the gene matches: 8. The CDR3 here is CSVGGDREENTGELFF. The CDR3 DNA follows: TGCAGCGTTGGAGGGGACAGGGAGGAAAACACCGGGGAGCTGTTTTTT.

The chain recombines TRBV27 with TRBJ1-5, with 8 positions matching TRBD1. This CDR3 contains 14 residues. The V and J ends lost 6 bases and 1 base, in that order; junction bases with no gene match: 2. Germline loops: CDR1 MNHEY, CDR2 SMNVEV (reference sequence). CDR3 nucleotide sequence: TGTGCCAGCAGACAGGGGGTGAGCAATCAGCCCCAGCATTTT. Its protein product is CASRQGVSNQPQHF.

This chain joins TRBV28 and TRBJ2-7, with D perhaps assigned TRBD1 or TRBD2 (6 bases each). V was shortened by 8 bases and J by 0 bases, with 14 bases between the two germline ends. There are 14 residues in the CDR3. From germline, CDR1 is MDHEN and CDR2 SYDVKM. The CDR3 reads CASAFRGLSYEQYF. The DNA for the CDR3 is TGTGCCAGCGCATTCCGGGGGCTCTCCTACGAGCAGTACTTC.

V is TRBV14 and J is TRBJ2-5; D unresolved. CDR3 size: 14 residues. Germline CDR1 and CDR2: SGHDN and FVKESK. V lost 0 bases, J lost 1 base, and 6 bases lay in between. CDR3 residues: CASSQDFSQETQYF. The CDR3 DNA sequence: TGTGCCAGCAGCCAAGATTTCAGCCAAGAGACCCAGTACTTC. The whole variable domain, remainder taken from reference TRBV14 and TRBJ2-5, is EAGVTQFPSHSVIEKGQTVTLRCDPISGHDNLYWYRRVMGKEIKFLLHFVKESKQDESGMPNNRFLAERTGGTYSTLKVQPAELEDSGVYFCASSQDFSQETQYFGPGTRLLVL.

This clone was detected once. The V and J genes are TRBV14 and TRBJ2-7; TRBD1 matches 7 bases. V was clipped by 4 bases and J by 2 bases; unmatched bases: 2. The CDR3 runs 13 residues. Germline CDR1 reads SGHDN; CDR2 reads FVKESK. Written as DNA, the CDR3 is TGTGCCAGCAGCCGAGACAGGGCCTACGAGCAGTACTTC. It encodes CASSRDRAYEQYF.

The chain couples TRBV6-1 to TRBJ2-7; D is perhaps TRBD1 (6 bases). The length of the CDR3 is 15 residues. With 1 base removed from V and 3 bases from J, the gap between germline ends came to 13 bases. Germline lookup yields CDR1 MNHNS and CDR2 SASEGT. CDR3 in amino acids: CASSEEGEMYYEQYF. In DNA, the CDR3 is TGTGCCAGCAGTGAAGAGGGGGAAATGTACTACGAGCAGTACTTC.

The chain couples TRBV5-6 to TRBJ1-6; D remains ambiguous. The germline V gene encodes CDR1 SGHDT and CDR2 YYEEEE. The CDR3 totals 17 residues. V was clipped by 0 bases and J by 1 base, with 11 bases between them. This CDR3 reads CASSLGSEVSYNSPLHF. The CDR3 DNA reads TGTGCCAGCAGCTTGGGGTCGGAGGTTTCCTATAATTCACCCCTCCACTTT.